Listed below are T cell receptor beta chains from one sample, sequenced in a study of OX40 agonist ivuxolimab in advanced cancers. Some clones are missing from TCRdb's copy, which holds only in-frame ones; the method was immunoSEQ multiplex PCR. The sample holds about 70,000 clones, 80% to 95% seen once. The specimen comprised CD4+ or CD8+ T cells sorted from blood, sampled in a trial of the OX40 agonist ivuxolimab. The receptors come from an adult with an advanced solid tumor such as melanoma, head and neck, liver or kidney cancer. CDR3s include the opening cysteine and the closing phenylalanine or tryptophan. The D gene is left open where the match is weak. Rows give clone size only sometimes, using once, few, many, or a class for an expanded clone.

V	size	D	J	CDR3	DNA
TRBV7-7	.	.	TRBJ2-7	CASSLGPSSYEQYF	TGTGCTAGCAGTTTGGGGCCCTCCTCGTACGAGCAGTACTTC
TRBV5-4	.	.	TRBJ1-1	CASSRGPTGTLNTEAFF	TGTGCCAGCAGCCGGGGGCCGACCGGGACTTTAAACACTGAAGCTTTCTTT
TRBV7-8	.	.	TRBJ2-7	CASSLVRAGYEQYF	TGTGCCAGCAGCTTAGTCAGGGCAGGGTACGAGCAGTACTTC
TRBV7-2	.	TRBD1	TRBJ2-1	CASSLQQGAPSEQFF	TGTGCCAGCAGCTTACAACAGGGGGCTCCTAGTGAGCAGTTCTTC
TRBV9	few	TRBD1	TRBJ1-5	CASSGDSSYQPQHF	TGTGCCAGCAGCGGGGACAGTTCATATCAGCCCCAGCATTTT
TRBV7-9	once	.	TRBJ2-1	CASGGGINEQFF	TGTGCCAGCGGAGGGGGGATAAATGAGCAGTTCTTC
TRBV4-3	.	.	TRBJ1-1	CASSQVEGDTEAFF	TGCGCCAGCAGCCAAGTGGAGGGGGACACTGAAGCTTTCTTT
TRBV27	.	.	TRBJ2-2	CASSDVVGPPPELFF	TGTGCCAGCAGCGACGTGGTGGGACCTCCGCCGGAGCTGTTTTTT
TRBV7-9	.	.	TRBJ2-5	CAILAPRALAQYF	TGTGCCATCTTAGCCCCCCGCGCGTTAGCCCAGTACTTC
TRBV5-6	.	.	TRBJ2-3	CASSLGSTGSTDTQYF	TGTGCCAGCAGCTTGGGTTCGACGGGGAGCACAGATACGCAGTATTTT
TRBV6-4	.	TRBD2	TRBJ2-3	CASSASGGASDTQYF	TGTGCCAGCAGTGCAAGCGGGGGGGCCTCAGATACGCAGTATTTT
TRBV5-5	.	.	TRBJ2-2	CASSFSYTGELFF	TGTGCCAGCAGCTTTTCCTACACCGGGGAGCTGTTTTTT
TRBV30	.	.	TRBJ2-1	CAWSTGSEQFF	TGTGCCTGGAGTACAGGGAGTGAGCAGTTCTTC
TRBV6-4	.	TRBD1	TRBJ1-5	CASSATGGAGQPQHF	TGTGCCAGCAGCGCCACAGGGGGCGCGGGTCAGCCCCAGCATTTT
TRBV4-1	.	.	TRBJ2-4	CASSQEWGTLSKNIQYF	TGCGCCAGCAGCCAAGAATGGGGGACCCTTTCCAAAAACATTCAGTACTTC
TRBV11-3	.	.	TRBJ2-2	CASSLGLSTGELFF	TGTGCCAGCAGCTTAGGCTTAAGCACCGGGGAGCTGTTTTTT
TRBV9	.	.	TRBJ1-1	CASSDLDREAFF	TGTGCCAGCAGCGATCTGGACAGAGAAGCTTTCTTT
TRBV11-3	.	.	TRBJ2-2	CARLHGNTGELFF	TGTGCCAGGCTACACGGTAACACCGGGGAGCTGTTTTTT
TRBV5-1	.	TRBD1	TRBJ1-2	CASSLGTGPNYGYTF	TGCGCCAGCAGCTTGGGGACAGGACCTAACTATGGCTACACCTTC
TRBV27	.	.	TRBJ2-7	CASSLTPDFQDYEQYF	TGTGCCAGCAGTTTAACCCCGGACTTCCAGGACTACGAGCAGTACTTC
TRBV4-1	.	TRBD2	TRBJ2-5	CASTQTLAGGAGETQYF	TGCGCCAGCACCCAAACCCTGGCGGGGGGCGCGGGGGAGACCCAGTACTTC
TRBV2	once	.	TRBJ2-7	CASSEVTYEQYF	TGTGCCAGCAGTGAGGTCACTTACGAGCAGTACTTC
TRBV27	.	TRBD2	TRBJ2-7	CASSAGTSGYEQYF	TGTGCCAGCAGTGCCGGGACTAGCGGCTACGAGCAGTACTTC
TRBV9	.	.	TRBJ2-7	CASSVGDFTYEQYF	TGTGCCAGCAGCGTAGGGGACTTTACCTACGAGCAGTACTTC
TRBV14	.	.	TRBJ2-2	CASSPYMGGELFF	TGTGCCAGCAGCCCGTACATGGGAGGGGAGCTGTTTTTT
TRBV27	.	TRBD2	TRBJ2-2	CASSWLSGGADGELFF	TGTGCCAGCAGTTGGTTAAGCGGGGGGGCTGACGGGGAGCTGTTTTTT
TRBV18	.	.	TRBJ2-7	CASSRPDYNYEQYF	TGTGCCAGCTCACGGCCTGACTATAACTACGAGCAGTACTTC
TRBV7-9	.	TRBD1	TRBJ2-2	CASSRPWDRRYTGELFF	TGTGCCAGCAGCAGGCCCTGGGACAGGAGATACACCGGGGAGCTGTTTTTT
TRBV7-9	.	.	TRBJ2-3	CASSSPTLDTQYF	TGTGCCAGCAGCTCGCCGACTCTAGATACGCAGTATTTT
TRBV27	.	.	TRBJ2-7	CASSPSGPGPEQYF	TGTGCCAGCAGCCCCTCGGGTCCGGGCCCCGAGCAGTACTTC
TRBV5-1	.	TRBD2	TRBJ2-2	CASSLGLAGITGELFF	TGCGCCAGCAGCCTTGGACTAGCGGGGATAACCGGGGAGCTGTTTTTT
TRBV6-1	.	.	TRBJ1-1	CASSELRGGTEAFF	TGTGCCAGCAGTGAATTACGTGGGGGCACTGAAGCTTTCTTT
TRBV14	.	.	TRBJ1-6	CASSQTRVYNSPLHF	TGTGCCAGCAGCCAGACTAGGGTGTATAATTCACCCCTCCACTTT
TRBV2	.	.	TRBJ2-3	CASSVSGSGELNTDTQYF	TGTGCCAGCAGTGTTTCGGGTAGCGGAGAACTGAACACAGATACGCAGTATTTT
TRBV7-8	.	.	TRBJ1-2	CASSLALFPQNYGYTF	TGTGCCAGCAGCTTAGCGCTGTTTCCCCAAAACTATGGCTACACCTTC
TRBV6-1	.	.	TRBJ1-2	CASSAGTLSSGGYTF	TGTGCCAGCAGCGCCGGGACACTTTCCTCAGGAGGCTACACCTTC
TRBV15	.	.	TRBJ1-2	CATSRATGGNYGYTF	TGTGCCACCAGCAGAGCAACGGGGGGTAACTATGGCTACACCTTC
TRBV11-2	.	.	TRBJ1-2	CASSLDWQPYGYTF	TGTGCCAGCAGCTTAGATTGGCAGCCTTATGGCTACACCTTC